Below, one TCR beta chain is given with its context. Its antigen is unknown. Healthy donors had no documented immune events, such as infections, while sampled. Germline-derived CDR1 and CDR2 are SGHRS and YFSETQ. This CDR3 contains 17 residues. V lost 4 bases and J 0 bases, leaving 16 bases between the germline ends. The method was immunoSEQ multiplex PCR; TCRdb's version includes in-frame clones alone and lacks a portion of them. Found here are about 94,000 clones, over 75% of them singletons; the top ten hold less than 6%. The data belong to a study of identifying expanded T cells in peripheral blood. General study points: Differentially abundant clones: around 1.2 between replicates, 16.4 at approximately 13 days, 19 to 20 at four.

J is TRBJ2-2 and V is TRBV5-1; possibly TRBD2 for D (5 bases). Sample: blood. The sequence came from a person between 18 and 70 years old in good health. The chain's CDR3 is CASSPRAEPTNTGELFF. As DNA, the CDR3 is TGCGCCAGCAGCCCGAGGGCCGAACCCACGAACACCGGGGAGCTGTTTTTT.